The 21 T cell receptor beta chains given below trace back to one sample, sequenced in a study of early T cells in non-severe SARS-CoV-2 infection. TCRdb processed the 5' RACE reads anew with MiXCR; each CDR3 protein has one entry. This sample carries over 20,000 distinct CDR3 sequences, roughly 5.3% of them seen once, and the ten largest clones take around 4.5%. The sample consisted of whole blood. The receptor source for this set is an adult who was a healthcare worker with PCR-confirmed SARS-CoV-2 infection or an uninfected control (not recorded which).

This clonotype was seen at least ten times. The CDR3 protein is CASSLGGRSPLHF. Here the CDR3 DNA reads TGTGCCAGCAGCTTGGGGGGAAGGTCACCCCTCCACTTT. The chain recombines TRBV7-2 with TRBJ1-6; D might be TRBD1 (5 bases). CDR1 is SGHTA and CDR2 is FQGNSA in the germline V gene. V was pared by 3 bases and J by 10 bases, with 10 bases between. CDR3 length equals 13 residues.

This clonotype appeared many times. This chain uses TRBV7-3 with TRBJ2-2; unclear D gene. The CDR3 covers 14 residues. Germline V gives CDR1 SGHTA, CDR2 FQGTGA. V was trimmed by 3 bases and J by 2 bases, leaving 7 bases between them. Here the CDR3 DNA reads TGTGCCAGCAGCTTGGGCGGAAACACCGGGGAGCTGTTTTTT. It is translated as CASSLGGNTGELFF.

Only a few counts were recorded for this clonotype. The chain has TRBV20-1 and TRBJ1-3; 8 nucleotides agree with TRBD1. Germline loops: CDR1 DFQATT, CDR2 SNEGSKA (reference sequence). J lost 7 bases, V lost 7 bases, and 9 bases had no gene match. The CDR3 runs 13 residues. CDR3 in DNA: TGCAGTGTAAGAAGGACAGGGCCTAACACCATATATTTT. Amino acid sequence: CSVRRTGPNTIYF.

This clonotype was counted at least ten times. The chain has TRBV10-3 and TRBJ2-7; possibly TRBD1 for D (5 bases). This CDR3 has 12 amino acids. Germline assignment: CDR1 ENHRY and CDR2 SYGVKD. Trimming removed 5 bases at V and 3 bases at J, with 8 bases between. The CDR3 region is CAISKDSYEQYF. CDR3 coding DNA: TGTGCCATCAGTAAAGACAGCTACGAGCAGTACTTC.

In this sample, this clonotype turned up many times. The chain carries TRBV20-1 and TRBJ1-5; D gene unclear. The CDR3 covers 15 residues. CDR1 and CDR2 from the germline V gene are DFQATT and SNEGSKA (reference sequence). V gave up 2 bases and J gave up 5 bases, with 16 bases separating them. CDR3 DNA: TGCAGTGCTAGACCCGCGGAAACTATGGATCAGCCCCAGCATTTT. This encodes CSARPAETMDQPQHF.

This clonotype appeared many times. The V and J genes are TRBV2 and TRBJ1-5, with D unclear. The CDR3 has 14 residues. The V gene lost 5 bases and the J gene lost 0 bases, with 8 bases spanning the gap. CDR1 and CDR2 from the germline V gene are SNHLY and FYNNEI. CDR3 DNA: TGTGCCAGCAGTCCCTCAAATAGCAATCAGCCCCAGCATTTT. This translates into CASSPSNSNQPQHF.

This clonotype appeared a few times. The chain recombines TRBV6-5 with TRBJ1-2, with D perhaps matching TRBD1 (6 bases). Looked up from germline, CDR1 is MNHEY and CDR2 is SVGAGI. Deletions cut 6 bases from V and 7 bases from J, with 15 bases between. CDR3 size: 13 residues. The CDR3 reads CASSYDRIAGYTF. CDR3 nucleotide sequence: TGTGCCAGCAGCTACGACAGGATTGCTGGCTACACCTTC.

J is TRBJ1-1 and V is TRBV12-3 or TRBV12-4; D uncertain. Trimming took 5 bases from V and 11 from J, leaving 15 bases between them. This CDR3 region has 12 residues. In DNA form, the CDR3 reads TGTGCCAGCAGTCGCGAACCCGGGGAGGCTTTCTTT. It encodes CASSREPGEAFF.

This clonotype was seen repeatedly, ten times or more. This chain uses TRBV27 with TRBJ2-7; 8 bases are shared with TRBD1. The germline V gene encodes CDR1 MNHEY and CDR2 SMNVEV (reference sequence). CDR3 length: 15 residues. V was clipped by 8 bases and J by 2 bases; unmatched bases: 11. The CDR3 bases are TGTGCCAGCCTGAGCCGGACAGGGAGACCCTACGAGCAGTACTTC. Its protein is CASLSRTGRPYEQYF.

In its sample, this clonotype is medium-sized. The V gene is TRBV7-8, the J gene TRBJ1-1, with D possibly being TRBD1 (6 bases). The CDR3 covers 14 residues. CDR1 SGHVS and CDR2 FQNEAQ come from the germline V gene. V lost 0 bases, J lost 7 bases, and 12 bases lay in between. CDR3 residues: CASSLAPGGGEAFF. The DNA for the CDR3 is TGTGCCAGCAGCTTAGCACCGGGGGGCGGTGAAGCTTTCTTT.

The chain couples TRBV10-3 to TRBJ2-2, with 8 bases aligning to TRBD1. The CDR3 extends over 16 amino acids. CDR1 is ENHRY, CDR2 SYGVKD, per germline. V was clipped by 1 base and J by 0 bases; unmatched bases: 1. The CDR3 protein is CAISELGQANTGELFF. In nucleotides, the CDR3 is TGTGCCATCAGTGAGTTGGGACAGGCGAACACCGGGGAGCTGTTTTTT.

By sample share, this clonotype is medium-sized. The V gene is TRBV7-9, the J gene TRBJ1-6; D might be TRBD1 (6 bases). In germline, CDR1 is SEHNR, CDR2 FQNEAQ (reference sequence). Trimming removed 4 bases at V and 6 bases at J, with 10 bases between. This CDR3 is built from 14 residues. CDR3 in amino acids: CASSSSDSNSPLHF. DNA of the CDR3: TGTGCCAGCAGCTCATCGGACAGTAATTCACCCCTCCACTTT. Full variable domain (remainder filled in from reference TRBV7-9 and TRBJ1-6): DTGVSQNPRHKITKRGQNVTFRCDPISEHNRLYWYRQTLGQGPEFLTYFQNEAQLEKSRLLSDRFSAERPKGSFSTLEIQRTEQGDSAMYLCASSSSDSNSPLHFGNGTRLTVT.

The genes are TRBV20-1 and TRBJ1-1; 9 positions agree with TRBD1. Trimming at V came to 6 bases and at J to 0 bases, leaving 11 bases not matched to a gene. This CDR3 is 16 amino acids long. CDR1 and CDR2 from the germline V gene are DFQATT and SNEGSKA (reference sequence). Here the CDR3 DNA reads TGCAGTGCAACACAGGGGGCCCCGAGTATGAACACTGAAGCTTTCTTT. Its protein product is CSATQGAPSMNTEAFF.

In this sample, this clonotype turned up many times. The rearrangement links TRBV7-3 to TRBJ2-3; the match to TRBD1 covers 8 bases. The CDR3 extends over 14 amino acids. With 4 bases clipped from V and 4 bases from J, the junction kept 4 bases outside the gene matches. Germline loops: CDR1 SGHTA, CDR2 FQGTGA. The CDR3 sequence: CASSSKDRADTQYF. For the CDR3, the DNA is TGTGCCAGCAGCTCGAAGGACAGGGCAGATACGCAGTATTTT.

This clonotype appeared many times. The DNA of the CDR3 is TGCAGCGTTCGGACAGGGCCCCTTTATGGCTACACCTTC. This translates into CSVRTGPLYGYTF. The chain joins TRBV29-1 to TRBJ1-2; 8 bases agree with TRBD1. Looked up from germline, CDR1 is SQVTM and CDR2 is ANQGSEA. This CDR3 comprises 13 residues. V was pared by 5 bases and J by 5 bases, with 7 bases of the junction left unmatched.

This clonotype has a count of ten or more. The chain employs TRBV11-2 and TRBJ2-5, with 7 positions matching TRBD2. CDR3 length equals 15 residues. CDR1 SGHAT and CDR2 FQNNGV come from the germline V gene. Germline trimming cut 5 bases from V and 4 bases from J; bases unmatched to any gene: 10. The CDR3 spells CASSPAGRERETQYF. Written as DNA, the CDR3 is TGTGCCAGCAGCCCCGCGGGGCGGGAGCGAGAGACCCAGTACTTC. The full variable domain, in which reference TRBV11-2 and TRBJ2-5 provide the parts outside the CDR3, is EAGVAQSPRYKIIEKRQSVAFWCNPISGHATLYWYQQILGQGPKLLIQFQNNGVVDDSQLPKDRFSAERLKGVDSTLKIQPAKLEDSAVYLCASSPAGRERETQYFGPGTRLLVL.

This rearrangement joins TRBV29-1 to TRBJ1-3, with TRBD1 as a possible D gene (5 bases). Germline CDR1 is SQVTM and CDR2 is ANQGSEA. V gave up 5 bases and J gave up 7 bases, with 12 bases separating them. This CDR3 spans 12 amino acids. Here the CDR3 DNA reads TGCAGCGTTTCAGGGCCGGGGAACACCATATATTTT. Its translation: CSVSGPGNTIYF.

This clonotype has ten or more counts. The chain is built from TRBV10-3 and TRBJ1-6; 7 bases agree with TRBD1. The CDR3 loop spans 12 amino acids. Per germline, CDR1 ENHRY and CDR2 SYGVKD. Trimming cost V 5 bases and J 8 bases; bases outside gene matches: 0. The CDR3 DNA reads as TGTGCCATCAGTACAGGGGATTCACCCCTCCACTTT. This codes for CAISTGDSPLHF.

This clonotype was counted ten times or more. The chain has TRBV11-3 and TRBJ1-1; D gene uncertain. The V gene's germline CDR1 is SGHNT and CDR2 YENEEA. V lost 5 bases and J 1 base, leaving 23 bases between the germline ends. CDR3 length: 18 amino acids. The CDR3 sequence: CASSPLRSLSIENTEAFF. The CDR3 nucleotides are TGTGCCAGCAGCCCCCTTAGAAGTCTATCTATCGAGAACACTGAAGCTTTCTTT.

This clonotype turned up a few times. At one end the junction does not follow the germline gene, possibly because of a read error. This chain connects TRBV3-1 to TRBJ2-3; D perhaps matches TRBD2 (7 bases). Germline CDR1 LGHDT, CDR2 YNNKEL (reference sequence). The CDR3 covers 14 residues. CDR3 loop: CASSPNSAGRGLFF. DNA for the CDR3: TGTGCCAGCAGCCCGAATTCAGCGGGGAGGGGGTTGTTCTTT.

In this sample, this clonotype turned up many times. J is TRBJ2-1 and V is TRBV12-3 or TRBV12-4; D may be TRBD1 (6 bases). V was cut by 3 bases and J by 4 bases, with 13 bases left in between. The CDR3 is made up of 15 amino acids. The CDR3 DNA reads TGTGCCAGCAGTTTCCAGGGGTCGCCATACAATGAGCAGTTCTTC. It translates to CASSFQGSPYNEQFF.